The next 5 T cell receptor beta chains were all read from a single sample in a study of regulatory T cells in long-lasting Graves disease. Construction of TCR beta libraries relied on iRepertoire HTBI primers and on Arm-PCR targeting CDR3 regions. TCRdb analysed the multiplex PCR reads with MiXCR anew, one entry per CDR3 protein. The table has hundreds of thousands of distinct CDR3 sequences, 15% to 20% seen once. The sample's time point: newly diagnosed GD, antithyroid drugs for less than 3 months. Isolated PBMC RNA provided the starting material for the TCR library. The specimen comprised peripheral blood mononuclear cells (PBMCs), sampled at new diagnosis, from a patient treated with antithyroid drugs. The origin of the receptors is a female donor with Graves disease.

In its sample, this clonotype was seen once. This chain uses TRBV7-2 with TRBJ2-7; unclear D gene. The CDR3 runs to 15 residues. The germline V gene encodes CDR1 SGHTA and CDR2 FQGNSA. The ends were cut back, 8 bases at V and 0 bases at J, with 17 bases in the middle. The CDR3 reads CASSGRAYFSYEQYF. The CDR3 nucleotides read TGTGCCAGCTCCGGGCGAGCGTATTTCTCCTACGAGCAGTACTTC. Full variable domain (rest looked up from reference TRBV7-2 and TRBJ2-7): GAGVSQSPSNKVTEKGKDVELRCDPISGHTALYWYRQSLGQGLEFLIYFQGNSAPDKSGLPSDRFSAERTGGSVSTLTIQRTQQEDSAVYLCASSGRAYFSYEQYFGPGTRLTVT.

This clonotype was detected only a few times. This chain uses TRBV19 with TRBJ2-7, with TRBD2 matching 7 bases. This CDR3 has 16 amino acids. Germline V lookup: CDR1 LNHDA, CDR2 SQIVND (reference sequence). The V and J ends lost 5 bases and 2 bases, in that order; junction bases with no gene match: 12. CDR3 sequence (DNA): TGTGCCAGTAGTGGGGGGGACGCATTTAGCCCCTACGAGCAGTACTTC. It codes for CASSGGDAFSPYEQYF. Based on the CDR3 plus reference TRBV19 and TRBJ2-7, the full variable domain is DGGITQSPKYLFRKEGQNVTLSCEQNLNHDAMYWYRQDPGQGLRLIYYSQIVNDFQKGDIAEGYSVSREKKESFPLTVTSAQKNPTAFYLCASSGGDAFSPYEQYFGPGTRLTVT.

This clonotype occurred many times. V and J are TRBV20-1 and TRBJ2-5, with a possible D match to TRBD2 (5 bases). Looked up from germline, CDR1 is DFQATT and CDR2 is SNEGSKA (reference sequence). The V end was cut by 7 bases, the J end by 4 bases, with 13 bases between. The CDR3 consists of 12 residues. For the CDR3, the DNA is TGCAGTGGGAACGGGAAGGGAGAGACCCAGTACTTC. Its protein is CSGNGKGETQYF.

The chain joins TRBV10-2 to TRBJ2-5; possible D gene TRBD2, 6 bases. This CDR3 contains 13 residues. The V end lost 8 bases, the J end lost 5 bases, and 15 bases lay between the germline ends. The germline CDR1 and CDR2 sequences are WSHSY and SAAADI. CDR3 sequence: CASRGTVGETQYF. CDR3 nucleotide sequence: TGCGCCAGCCGCGGGACGGTGGGTGAGACCCAGTACTTC.

This clonotype was recorded at least ten times. The chain joins TRBV6-9 to TRBJ2-3; TRBD2 aligns across 13 bases. The CDR3 covers 20 residues. From germline, CDR1 is MNHGY and CDR2 SVAAGI. After removal of 3 bases from V and 8 bases from J, the junction contained 20 bases not matched to a gene. The CDR3 coding sequence is TGTGCCAGCAGTTACAGACTAGCGGGAGGTTTCTGGGAAAAAGACGGTACGCAGTATTTT. It codes for CASSYRLAGGFWEKDGTQYF.